These 15 T cell receptor beta chains were all obtained from the same sample, sequenced in a study of blood T cell repertoires in COVID-19. Sequencing was performed with immunoSEQ multiplex PCR; in TCRdb, only in-frame clones are kept and a portion is missing. The table shows under 150,000 clones, with about 87% occurring only once. The sample taken for sequencing was peripheral blood. All receptors derive from a man aged 50-59 years with active COVID-19.

The chain carries TRBV7-9 and TRBJ1-1; D gene ambiguous. Trimming cost V 5 bases and J 0 bases, with 10 bases left between them. The CDR3 has 14 amino acids. In germline, CDR1 is SEHNR, CDR2 FQNEAQ (reference sequence). CDR3 in DNA: TGTGCCAGCAGCCGGGTTTCCATGAACACTGAAGCTTTCTTT. As protein: CASSRVSMNTEAFF.

This rearrangement joins TRBV12-3 or TRBV12-4 to TRBJ2-7, with D tentatively TRBD1 (6 bases). The CDR3 has 12 amino acids. The V and J ends lost 6 bases and 7 bases respectively, with 13 bases between them. This CDR3 reads CASSGTRWEQYF. Here the CDR3 DNA reads TGTGCCAGCAGCGGGACACGTTGGGAGCAGTACTTC.

This rearrangement joins TRBV5-6 to TRBJ2-7, with D maybe TRBD2 (6 bases). The V gene lost 0 bases and the J gene lost 3 bases, with 19 bases spanning the gap. Germline CDR1 reads SGHDT; CDR2 reads YYEEEE. The CDR3 covers 17 residues. For the CDR3, the DNA is TGTGCCAGCAGCTTGGCCGCGGGACTTCACTGGCGCTACGAGCAGTACTTC. It yields the protein CASSLAAGLHWRYEQYF.

This chain joins TRBV5-1 and TRBJ1-1; 8 nucleotides match TRBD1. The CDR3 sequence is 18 residues long. V was pared by 4 bases and J by 7 bases, with 21 bases of the junction left unmatched. The germline gives CDR1 SGHRS, CDR2 YFSETQ. Here the CDR3 DNA reads TGCGCCAGCAGCCCGATCCCGACAGGGGTTAGAGTTGTGGTTGAAGCTTTCTTT. Translation gives CASSPIPTGVRVVVEAFF.

The V and J genes are TRBV2 and TRBJ1-5; no definite D call. V lost 1 base to trimming and J lost 7 bases, with 11 bases between them. Per the germline V gene, CDR1 is SNHLY and CDR2 is FYNNEI. The length of the CDR3 is 14 residues. CDR3 in DNA: TGTGCCAGCAGTGAAGATAGGGAGCGGCAGCCCCAGCATTTT. Encoded protein: CASSEDRERQPQHF. The complete variable domain, with remaining parts taken from reference TRBV2 and TRBJ1-5, reads EPEVTQTPSHQVTQMGQEVILRCVPISNHLYFYWYRQILGQKVEFLVSFYNNEISEKSEIFDDQFSVERPDGSNFTLKIRSTKLEDSAMYFCASSEDRERQPQHFGDGTRLSIL.

The V and J genes are TRBV15 and TRBJ1-4; 7 bases are shared with TRBD1. The CDR3 contains 15 residues. CDR1 and CDR2 (germline): LNHNV, YYDKDF (reference sequence). V was clipped by 0 bases and J by 8 bases; unmatched bases: 6. CDR3 bases: TGTGCCACCAGCAGAGATACAGGGGTAGAGGAAAAACTGTTTTTT. Residues: CATSRDTGVEEKLFF.

The chain is built from TRBV5-4 and TRBJ1-2; D not resolved. The CDR3 totals 16 residues. Germline V gene sequence: CDR1 SGHNT, CDR2 YYREEE (reference sequence). Trimming left V 0 bases short and J 1 base short, with 13 bases between. In DNA form, the CDR3 reads TGTGCCAGCAGCTTGGCTTTGGCTGTAATTAACTATGGCTACACCTTC. Translating gives CASSLALAVINYGYTF. Variable domain in full (rest from reference TRBV5-4 and TRBJ1-2): ETGVTQSPTHLIKTRGQQVTLRCSSQSGHNTVSWYQQALGQGPQFIFQYYREEENGRGNFPPRFSGLQFPNYSSELNVNALELDDSALYLCASSLALAVINYGYTFGSGTRLTVV.

The CDR3: CASSQVATSGQETQYF. The DNA for the CDR3 is TGTGCCAGCAGCCAAGTAGCGACTAGCGGACAAGAGACCCAGTACTTC. The gene calls are TRBV3-1 (or the pseudogene TRBV3-2) and TRBJ2-5; 9 bases align to TRBD2. V lost 1 base, J lost 2 bases, and 5 bases stayed unmatched. The CDR3 is 16 residues long. Germline loops: CDR1 LGHDT, CDR2 YNNKEL (reference sequence).

V gene TRBV5-4 combines with J gene TRBJ2-5, with D perhaps TRBD1 (6 bases). The V end was cut by 2 bases, the J end by 2 bases, with 10 bases between. CDR1 and CDR2 (germline): SGHNT, YYREEE (reference sequence). CDR3 length: 14 amino acids. CDR3 region: CASSFRGQQETQYF. In DNA form, the CDR3 reads TGTGCCAGCAGCTTTAGGGGACAACAAGAGACCCAGTACTTC.

There are a few counts of this clone. The same CDR3 is also encoded by other DNA sequences in this sample. The chain couples TRBV7-2 to TRBJ1-5; no clear D gene. CDR3 length equals 16 residues. V dropped 5 bases and J dropped 0 bases, with 14 bases sitting between them. CDR1 is SGHTA and CDR2 is FQGNSA in the germline V gene. The CDR3 protein is CASSLRRGDSNQPQHF. CDR3 nucleotides: TGTGCCAGCAGCCTACGCCGAGGAGATAGCAATCAGCCCCAGCATTTT.

This clone was observed once. The V call is TRBV7-2, the J call TRBJ2-7; D perhaps matches TRBD1 (6 bases). The CDR3 is 15 amino acids. Trimming removed 1 base from V and 2 bases from J, with 12 bases in between. Germline V CDR1 and CDR2: SGHTA, FQGNSA. In nucleotides, the CDR3 is TGTGCCAGCAGCTTAGAAGCAGGGGCCACCTACGAGCAGTACTTC. Protein product: CASSLEAGATYEQYF.

The V gene is TRBV20-1, the J gene TRBJ2-7; D is perhaps TRBD2 (5 bases). The CDR3 is 15 amino acids. Germline V gene sequence: CDR1 DFQATT, CDR2 SNEGSKA (reference sequence). V was cut by 3 bases and J by 5 bases, with 20 bases left in between. The CDR3 nucleotides are TGCAGTGCTAGTCTACATACACGGGGTCCCCACGAGCAGTACTTC. It codes for CSASLHTRGPHEQYF.

This sequence joins TRBV4-1 and TRBJ2-7; D call uncertain. This CDR3 is 15 amino acids long. Germline V gives CDR1 MGHRA, CDR2 YSYEKL. V was shortened by 1 base and J by 1 base, with 11 bases between the two germline ends. For the CDR3, the DNA is TGCGCCAGCAGCCAAGGATCGGGTCCTTCCTACGAGCAGTACTTC. This sequence encodes CASSQGSGPSYEQYF.

The chain links TRBV3-1 (or the pseudogene TRBV3-2) to TRBJ1-2, with D uncertain. V was shortened by 2 bases and J by 8 bases, with 12 bases between the two germline ends. Germline assignment: CDR1 LGHDT and CDR2 YNNKEL (reference sequence). This CDR3 region has 13 residues. CDR3 coding DNA: TGTGCCAGCAGCCAAACCCGCACGGTCGGCTACACCTTC. The encoded protein is CASSQTRTVGYTF.

The chain is built from TRBV7-3 and TRBJ2-3; the D gene is possibly TRBD1 (7 bases). The germline CDR1 and CDR2 sequences are SGHTA and FQGTGA. Trimming pared 2 bases from V and 4 bases from J, leaving 19 bases between. This CDR3 is 17 amino acids long. The CDR3 region is CASSLVGGQRVPDTQYF. CDR3 in DNA: TGTGCCAGCAGCTTAGTGGGGGGACAGAGGGTCCCAGATACGCAGTATTTT.